The clone carrying this TCR beta chain appeared a few times. Its antigen is undetermined. This sample is drawn from a study of T-cell memory formation after mild COVID-19. Using constant-segment primers, 5'RACE produced TCR alpha and TCR beta cDNA libraries carrying sample barcodes and UMIs. TCRdb used MiXCR to reprocess the 5' RACE reads, holding one entry per CDR3 protein. The table shows 280,000 or so distinct CDR3 sequences, with about a sixth occurring only once. Notes on the study in general: Researchers found some responding clones in pre-infection memory, a sign that cross-reactive memory joined. Among clones peaking at day 37 in the second wave, SARS-CoV-2 specificity remained unconfirmed.

Sequencing was performed on PBMCs or a T cell subset sorted from them (not recorded which). This TCR was sampled from a man between 18 and 29 years old who had mild COVID-19 (a few samples of this study predate the infection). Cell type and time point are not known.

Here the CDR3 DNA reads TGTGCCAGCAGCTTTGTAGAGAGGCCTAACACTGAAGCTTTCTTT. Encoded protein: CASSFVERPNTEAFF. V and J are TRBV5-6 and TRBJ1-1; D remains ambiguous. The CDR3 sequence is 15 residues long. Germline V gene lookup returns CDR1 SGHDT and CDR2 YYEEEE. The germline V and J ends were trimmed by 2 bases and 2 bases, with 13 bases remaining between them.